This T cell receptor beta chain stems from a study of graft-versus-host responses after intestinal transplantation. Notes on the study in general: Patients with graft-donor T cell macrochimerism had high graft-versus-host to host-versus-graft clonal ratios in allografts. Declines in HvG clones occurring early post-transplant were associated with peak circulating GvH clone levels.

Concerning this clone itself: Antigen specificity is unknown.

Measured with immunoSEQ multiplex PCR; TCRdb has only the in-frame clones, and not every one. This sample has about 81,000 clones, with about 88% found just once. This receptor was obtained from a human donor who received an intestinal transplant. The material sequenced was unstimulated CD4+ T cells sorted from spleen or lymph node cells, taken before intestinal transplant.

CDR3 DNA sequence: TGTGCCAGCAGAGGGGGACAGATAGACTACGAGCAGTACTTC. It translates to CASRGGQIDYEQYF. J is TRBJ2-7 and V is TRBV28; 7 bases agree with TRBD1. The germline CDR1 and CDR2 sequences are MDHEN and SYDVKM. This CDR3 has 14 residues. V lost 6 bases to trimming and J lost 3 bases; unmatched junction nucleotides: 8. Full variable domain (remainder filled in from reference TRBV28 and TRBJ2-7): DVKVTQSSRYLVKRTGEKVFLECVQDMDHENMFWYRQDPGLGLRLIYFSYDVKMKEKGDIPEGYSVSREKKERFSLILESASTNQTSMYLCASRGGQIDYEQYFGPGTRLTVT.